These 29 T cell receptor beta chains originate from one sample sequenced in a study of T cells in Graves' hyperthyroidism and ophthalmopathy. The CDR3 regions of TCR beta were amplified from RNA transcripts. With the HTBI primer set, the TCR CDR3 went through a first round of RT-PCR. TCRdb reprocessed the multiplex PCR reads with MiXCR, giving one entry per CDR3 protein. The sample holds roughly 710,000 distinct CDR3 sequences, 35% seen once. Sequenced input: blood. The receptors here all came from a woman in her forties with Graves' hyperthyroidism.

With regard to this clonotype: This may arise from a read error, as a much more abundant clone is one base away. The chain has TRBV11-2 and TRBJ1-2; 10 bases agree with TRBD1. Germline CDR1 reads SGHAT; CDR2 reads FQNNGV. CDR3 size: 15 residues. CDR3 loop: CASSLALGQGGGHTF. The CDR3 DNA follows: TGTGCCAGCAGCTTAGCCCTCGGACAGGGGGGTGGCCACACCTTC.

The chain carries TRBV10-3 and TRBJ1-1; D ambiguous. Trimming shortened V by 1 base and J by 4 bases, and 10 bases separated the two germline ends. CDR3 length: 14 amino acids. Germline CDR1 ENHRY, CDR2 SYGVKD. The CDR3 region is CAISEYPGGTEAFF. The CDR3 region has the DNA TGTGCCATCAGTGAGTACCCAGGCGGCACTGAAGCTTTCTTT.

A note on this clonotype: One end of the junction fails to match germline, which may point to a read error. The CDR3 protein is CSARGSAGASSCEQYF. CDR3 bases: TGCAGTGCTAGAGGAAGCGCGGGGGCTTCCTCCTGCGAGCAGTACTTC. The genes are TRBV20-1 and TRBJ2-7; D may be TRBD2 (7 bases). This CDR3 has 16 residues. Germline CDR1 is DFQATT and CDR2 is SNEGSKA (reference sequence).

This clonotype was detected many times. The V call is TRBV10-3, the J call TRBJ2-6; 8 nucleotides match TRBD1. Germline CDR1 ENHRY, CDR2 SYGVKD. The CDR3 runs to 15 residues. V lost 6 bases to trimming and J lost 4 bases; unmatched junction nucleotides: 5. The CDR3 loop reads CAISRTGNGANVLTF. CDR3 DNA: TGTGCCATCAGCAGGACAGGGAACGGGGCCAACGTCCTGACTTTC.

Regarding this clonotype: The DNA is left out, because the CDR3 cannot be placed on it with certainty; the CDR3 is given as TCRdb lists it. The CDR3 reads CASSSWGQGSSYEHF. The J gene is TRBJ1-5, the V gene TRBV7-9; the table's D call TRBD1 went unverified against the DNA. The CDR3 spans 15 amino acids, including both terminal residues. Germline-derived CDR1 and CDR2 are SEHNR and FQNEAQ (reference sequence).

This clonotype was seen many times. V is TRBV20-1 and J is TRBJ2-2, with D tentatively TRBD1 (6 bases). Germline-derived CDR1 and CDR2 are DFQATT and SNEGSKA (reference sequence). The CDR3 runs to 13 residues. CDR3 in DNA: TGCGGAATTGGGGGCGCGAACACCGGGGAGCTGTTTTTT. This encodes CGIGGANTGELFF.

This clonotype occurred a few times. The chain joins TRBV11-2 to TRBJ2-5; 9 nucleotides match TRBD2. Unmatched junction bases numbered 12, after V lost 5 bases and J lost 5 bases. This CDR3 comprises 16 residues. Germline CDR1 and CDR2: SGHAT and FQNNGV. CDR3: CASSPGLAGARETQYF. The CDR3 DNA reads TGTGCCAGCAGCCCTGGGTTAGCGGGAGCAAGGGAGACCCAGTACTTC. Looking up the rest from reference TRBV11-2 and TRBJ2-5 gives the full variable domain: EAGVAQSPRYKIIEKRQSVAFWCNPISGHATLYWYQQILGQGPKLLIQFQNNGVVDDSQLPKDRFSAERLKGVDSTLKIQPAKLEDSAVYLCASSPGLAGARETQYFGPGTRLLVL.

The V call is TRBV9, the J call TRBJ2-2; 9 nucleotides agree with TRBD1. The V gene end was trimmed by 3 bases and the J gene end by 6 bases; junction bases not matched to a gene: 3. The CDR3 is 14 residues long. The germline V gene has CDR1 SGDLS and CDR2 YYNGEE. The CDR3, as DNA: TGTGCCAGCAGCGCATGGACAGGGGCCGGGGAGCTGTTTTTT. Its protein product is CASSAWTGAGELFF.

The chain is built from TRBV7-9 and TRBJ2-7, with TRBD1 identical over 8 bases. This CDR3 comprises 13 residues. The trim removed 7 bases at V and 3 bases at J, leaving 5 bases unmatched. Per germline, CDR1 SEHNR and CDR2 FQNEAQ (reference sequence). DNA of the CDR3: TGTGCCAGCACTACAGGGGGAGGCTACGAGCAGTACTTC. This gives the protein CASTTGGGYEQYF.

This clonotype was seen at least ten times. The CDR3, as DNA: TGTGCCATCAGTATGGGTAAATCAAACACTGAAGCTTTCTTT. Protein: CAISMGKSNTEAFF. The chain carries TRBV10-3 and TRBJ1-1; D ambiguous. The germline V gene encodes CDR1 ENHRY and CDR2 SYGVKD. Trimming left V 5 bases short and J 2 bases short, with 12 bases between. The CDR3 extends over 14 amino acids.

This rearrangement joins TRBV6-6 to TRBJ1-2, with D perhaps matching TRBD1 (6 bases). The CDR3 is 15 residues long. The V and J ends lost 7 bases and 0 bases respectively, with 15 bases between them. Germline-derived CDR1 and CDR2 are MNHNY and SVGAGI (reference sequence). DNA of the CDR3: TGTGCCAGCACCGGATTGGACAGATCTAACTATGGCTACACCTTC. It codes for CASTGLDRSNYGYTF.

This clonotype has more than one count but fewer than ten. The chain employs TRBV5-1 and TRBJ2-7; 12 bases agree with TRBD1. Losses at the gene ends were 5 bases for V and 4 bases for J; bases not matched to a gene: 7. Germline V gives CDR1 SGHRS, CDR2 YFSETQ. This CDR3 region has 15 residues. CDR3 amino acids: CASSPGQGAVYEQYF. CDR3 DNA sequence: TGCGCCAGCAGTCCGGGACAGGGGGCGGTATACGAGCAGTACTTC.

The CDR3 spells CSVIWGTGEQYF. CDR3 in DNA: TGCAGCGTGATCTGGGGGACCGGGGAGCAGTACTTC. The rearrangement uses TRBV29-1 and TRBJ2-7, with D perhaps being TRBD1 or TRBD2 (5 bases each). Trimming left V 6 bases short and J 7 bases short, with 16 bases between. Germline assignment: CDR1 SQVTM and CDR2 ANQGSEA. The CDR3 is 12 residues long.

In its sample, this clonotype was seen many times. The V gene is TRBV5-5, the J gene TRBJ2-7, with D perhaps given as TRBD1 or TRBD2 (6 bases each). Looked up from germline, CDR1 is SGHKS and CDR2 is YYEKEE (reference sequence). Trimming cost V 5 bases and J 0 bases, with 18 bases left between them. This CDR3 spans 16 amino acids. DNA of the CDR3: TGTGCCAGCAGTCACCAAGGGGGGCACTCCTCCTACGAGCAGTACTTC. This gives the protein CASSHQGGHSSYEQYF.

This clonotype was found a few times. The chain joins TRBV7-2 to TRBJ1-1; tentatively, D is TRBD1 (5 bases). Germline assignment: CDR1 SGHTA and CDR2 FQGNSA. Trimming removed 5 bases from V and 7 bases from J, with 11 bases in between. The CDR3 is 12 residues long. CDR3 nucleotides: TGTGCCAGCAGCCCGTGGGGGGTTGAAGCTTTCTTT. It encodes CASSPWGVEAFF.

This clonotype came up many times. The V gene is TRBV7-9, the J gene TRBJ2-7, with 10 bases aligning to TRBD1. The V segment lost 5 bases and the J segment 6 bases; nucleotides outside the gene matches: 7. Germline V gene data show CDR1 as SEHNR and CDR2 as FQNEAQ (reference sequence). The CDR3 consists of 14 residues. As DNA, the CDR3 is TGTGCCAGCAGCAACACGGGACAGGGGTCCGAGCAGTACTTC. Its protein is CASSNTGQGSEQYF.

The chain has TRBV13 and TRBJ2-7; TRBD2 matches 7 bases. After removal of 1 base from V and 0 bases from J, the junction contained 3 bases not matched to a gene. This CDR3 spans 15 amino acids. Germline V gene data show CDR1 as PRHDT and CDR2 as FYEKMQ (reference sequence). The CDR3 region is CASSLAGGVSYEQYF. The CDR3 bases are TGTGCCAGCAGCTTAGCGGGAGGAGTCTCCTACGAGCAGTACTTC.

This clonotype was seen ten or more times. The CDR3: CASIAGNGYEQYF. The DNA for the CDR3 is TGTGCCAGTATAGCAGGAAACGGTTACGAGCAGTACTTC. The V gene is TRBV19, the J gene TRBJ2-7, with D hard to call. V lost 7 bases and J 4 bases, leaving 14 bases between the germline ends. CDR1 is LNHDA, CDR2 SQIVND, per germline (reference sequence). This CDR3 comprises 13 residues.

This clonotype has a handful of counts. The chain is built from TRBV20-1 and TRBJ1-2; D is possibly TRBD1 (6 bases). CDR1 and CDR2 (germline): DFQATT, SNEGSKA (reference sequence). This CDR3 region has 12 residues. Deletions cut 4 bases from V and 8 bases from J, with 14 bases between. CDR3 nucleotide sequence: TGCAGTGCTAAGGGGGTGGTTGGAGGCTACACCTTC. As protein: CSAKGVVGGYTF.

The chain joins TRBV30 to TRBJ1-1, with D perhaps matching TRBD1 (6 bases). V was clipped by 2 bases and J by 0 bases, with 10 bases between them. CDR1 GTSNPN and CDR2 SVGIG come from the germline V gene (reference sequence). This CDR3 comprises 14 residues. CDR3: CAWSLTGLNTEAFF. The CDR3 DNA reads TGTGCCTGGAGTCTGACAGGACTGAACACTGAAGCTTTCTTT. The full variable domain, in which reference TRBV30 and TRBJ1-1 provide the parts outside the CDR3, is SQTIHQWPATLVQPVGSPLSLECTVEGTSNPNLYWYRQAAGRGLQLLFYSVGIGQISSEVPQNLSASRPQDRQFILSSKKLLLSDSGFYLCAWSLTGLNTEAFFGQGTRLTVV.

As for this clonotype: The junction and the germline gene differ at one end; a read error may be behind it. The CDR3 nucleotides read TGTGCCAGCACTCTCCGGGACAGAGATAACTATGGCTACCCCTTC. Protein sequence: CASTLRDRDNYGYPF. The chain joins TRBV28 to TRBJ1-2; TRBD1 matches 7 bases. CDR3 length: 15 amino acids. From germline, CDR1 is MDHEN and CDR2 SYDVKM.

This clonotype appeared many times. The V gene is TRBV10-3, the J gene TRBJ2-7; D possibly uses TRBD1 or TRBD2 (5 bases each). There are 13 residues in the CDR3. Trimming pared 9 bases from V and 3 bases from J, leaving 15 bases between. Germline-derived CDR1 and CDR2 are ENHRY and SYGVKD. The CDR3 region is CAIRQRDLYEQYF. DNA for the CDR3: TGTGCCATAAGACAGAGGGACCTCTACGAGCAGTACTTC.

The chain uses TRBV7-6 and TRBJ1-3, with a tentative D call TRBD1 (6 bases). The CDR3 covers 16 residues. The ends were cut back, 2 bases at V and 0 bases at J, with 11 bases in the middle. From germline, CDR1 is SGHVS and CDR2 FNYEAQ. The CDR3 loop reads CASSLSGTNSGNTIYF. For the CDR3, the DNA is TGTGCCAGCAGCTTATCCGGGACAAACTCTGGAAACACCATATATTTT.

The table lists this clonotype with many counts. The chain has TRBV5-1 and TRBJ2-7, with 9 bases lining up with TRBD2. Trimming took 3 bases from V and 5 from J; bases not matched to a gene: 9. The V gene's germline CDR1 is SGHRS and CDR2 YFSETQ. CDR3 length: 15 residues. CDR3 protein: CASSSSGTSIDEQYF. For the CDR3, the DNA is TGCGCCAGCAGCTCCTCCGGGACTAGCATCGACGAGCAGTACTTC.

This clonotype appeared many times. This sequence joins TRBV4-3 and TRBJ1-6; 8 bases map to TRBD1. With 7 bases clipped from V and 10 bases from J, the junction kept 3 bases outside the gene matches. The CDR3 consists of 12 residues. Germline lookup yields CDR1 LGHNA and CDR2 YSLEER. The DNA for the CDR3 is TGCGCCAGCAAGACAGGGGAATCACCCCTCCACTTT. Encoded protein: CASKTGESPLHF.

For this clonotype: An end of the junction differs from the germline gene, which may be a read error. This sequence joins TRBV10-2 and TRBJ2-5; TRBD1 matches at 8 bases. CDR3 length equals 17 residues. Per germline, CDR1 WSHSY and CDR2 SAAADI. CDR3 bases: TGTGCCAGCAGTTTACTCAGGGGGCCTGACTCTGGTGAGACCCAGTACTTC. Its protein is CASSLLRGPDSGETQYF.

The J gene is TRBJ1-1, the V gene TRBV7-2; TRBD1 matches at 9 bases. CDR1 is SGHTA, CDR2 FQGNSA, per germline. The trim removed 3 bases at V and 5 bases at J, leaving 10 bases unmatched. CDR3 size: 16 residues. DNA for the CDR3: TGTGCCAGCAGCTTGGAACAGGGGACAGGGTCGACTGAAGCTTTCTTT. This codes for CASSLEQGTGSTEAFF.

J is TRBJ1-1 and V is TRBV20-1; D is unclear. V lost 6 bases and J 0 bases, leaving 17 bases between the germline ends. The length of the CDR3 is 15 residues. Germline loops: CDR1 DFQATT, CDR2 SNEGSKA (reference sequence). CDR3: CSALSHYRLNTEAFF. CDR3 in DNA: TGCAGTGCCCTGTCCCACTATCGATTGAACACTGAAGCTTTCTTT.

This chain joins TRBV10-3 and TRBJ1-2; 7 nucleotides align to TRBD1. Germline V lookup: CDR1 ENHRY, CDR2 SYGVKD. The CDR3 extends over 15 amino acids. With 5 bases clipped from V and 4 bases from J, the junction kept 10 bases outside the gene matches. CDR3 sequence reads: CAISYQGQSGYGYTF. CDR3 coding DNA: TGTGCCATCAGTTATCAGGGACAGTCGGGCTATGGCTACACCTTC.